The 15 T cell receptor beta chains presented below share a single source sample, sequenced in a study of blood T cell repertoires in COVID-19. The repertoire was sequenced with immunoSEQ multiplex PCR; TCRdb's copy has only in-frame clones and lacks some. The sample yields tens of thousands of clones, roughly nine tenths seen once. Sequencing was carried out using peripheral blood. The receptor source for this set is a man aged 40-55 years with COVID-19, enrolled during active disease.

The chain joins TRBV5-1 to TRBJ2-3; 7 bases line up with TRBD2. The CDR3 spans 16 residues. Germline V gives CDR1 SGHRS, CDR2 YFSETQ. V was clipped by 4 bases and J by 1 base; unmatched bases: 9. This CDR3 is CASSELLAGRTDTQYF. The DNA for the CDR3 is TGCGCCAGCAGCGAACTATTAGCGGGCCGCACAGATACGCAGTATTTT.

The chain recombines TRBV29-1 with TRBJ1-1; 8 bases map to TRBD1. V lost 3 bases to trimming and J lost 5 bases; unmatched junction nucleotides: 8. The germline V gene has CDR1 SQVTM and CDR2 ANQGSEA. The CDR3 contains 14 residues. CDR3 sequence (DNA): TGCAGCGTTGACGACAGGGGCCCGGGAACTGAAGCTTTCTTT. It specifies CSVDDRGPGTEAFF. The full variable domain, with the rest looked up from reference TRBV29-1 and TRBJ1-1, is SAVISQKPSRDICQRGTSLTIQCQVDSQVTMMFWYRQQPGQSLTLIATANQGSEATYESGFVIDKFPISRPNLTFSTLTVSNMSPEDSSIYLCSVDDRGPGTEAFFGQGTRLTVV.

The V gene is TRBV4-1, the J gene TRBJ2-7; 8 nucleotides line up with TRBD1. V gave up 0 bases and J gave up 6 bases; unmatched junction bases: 22. CDR1 is MGHRA and CDR2 is YSYEKL in the germline V gene. CDR3 size: 20 residues. The CDR3 DNA reads TGCGCCAGCAGCCAAGATAAGGAGCGGACAGGGAATACTCCCTGTGCCGAGCAGTACTTC. This encodes CASSQDKERTGNTPCAEQYF.

The chain has TRBV6-5 and TRBJ1-2; D gene ambiguous. The CDR3 has 14 residues. Trimming shortened V by 0 bases and J by 7 bases, and 12 bases separated the two germline ends. The V gene's germline CDR1 is MNHEY and CDR2 SVGAGI. The DNA of the CDR3 is TGTGCCAGCAGTTACTCGGGCGCAGTTTCTGGCTACACCTTC. Translation: CASSYSGAVSGYTF.

The V call is TRBV5-1, the J call TRBJ2-3, with TRBD2 identical over 14 bases. The CDR3 sequence is 15 residues long. J was trimmed by 4 bases and V by 4 bases; bases with no gene match: 2. CDR1 and CDR2 from the germline V gene are SGHRS and YFSETQ. The chain's CDR3 is CASSGGLAGADTQYF. The CDR3 nucleotides read TGCGCCAGCAGCGGGGGACTAGCGGGGGCAGATACGCAGTATTTT.

This rearrangement joins TRBV7-8 to TRBJ2-1, with a tentative D call TRBD2 (6 bases). Trimming took 3 bases from V and 8 from J, leaving 20 bases between them. Per the germline V gene, CDR1 is SGHVS and CDR2 is FQNEAQ. CDR3 size: 16 residues. Written as DNA, the CDR3 is TGTGCCAGCAGCTTCCGTTCTGGCGGGGCAAGGGATGAGCAGTTCTTC. Its protein is CASSFRSGGARDEQFF.

The rearrangement uses TRBV4-1 and TRBJ2-1, with TRBD2 identical over 10 bases. In germline, CDR1 is MGHRA, CDR2 YSYEKL. This CDR3 region has 12 residues. This chain's CDR3 is CVLSGGLNEQFF. The CDR3 coding sequence is TGCGTACTTAGCGGGGGGCTAAATGAGCAGTTCTTC.

V gene TRBV18 combines with J gene TRBJ1-6; possible D gene TRBD1, 5 bases. Trimming removed 2 bases at V and 6 bases at J, with 5 bases between. This CDR3 has 13 residues. The germline V gene encodes CDR1 KGHSH and CDR2 LQKENI. The CDR3 sequence: CASSPDSNSPLHF. In DNA, the CDR3 is TGTGCCAGCTCACCAGACAGTAATTCACCCCTCCACTTT.

The rearrangement joins TRBV10-3 to TRBJ1-5, with TRBD1 as a possible D gene (5 bases). With 10 bases removed from V and 0 bases from J, the gap between germline ends came to 10 bases. Germline V CDR1 and CDR2: ENHRY, SYGVKD. This CDR3 contains 13 residues. The CDR3 bases are TGTGCCACCACAGGAGATAGCAATCAGCCCCAGCATTTT. Translated, it gives CATTGDSNQPQHF.

V gene TRBV6-1 combines with J gene TRBJ1-3; possibly TRBD1 for D (5 bases). Germline V gene data show CDR1 as MNHNS and CDR2 as SASEGT. The CDR3 totals 15 residues. V lost 7 bases to trimming and J lost 2 bases, with 15 bases between them. The CDR3 is CASTSGEGTGNTIYF. The CDR3 DNA reads TGTGCCAGCACCTCCGGGGAGGGGACTGGAAACACCATATATTTT.

The V gene is TRBV28, the J gene TRBJ2-7; TRBD1 aligns across 7 bases. There are 14 residues in the CDR3. The trim removed 3 bases at V and 4 bases at J, leaving 6 bases unmatched. Germline-derived CDR1 and CDR2 are MDHEN and SYDVKM. CDR3 amino acids: CASSLPGQRYEQYF. The CDR3 DNA reads TGTGCCAGCAGTTTGCCGGGACAGCGTTACGAGCAGTACTTC.

The gene calls are TRBV19 and TRBJ2-1; D perhaps matches TRBD1 (5 bases). Germline loops: CDR1 LNHDA, CDR2 SQIVND (reference sequence). The CDR3 consists of 14 residues. V shed 3 bases and J shed 8 bases, with 14 bases lying between them. The CDR3 here is CASSIGLGVDEQFF. The CDR3 nucleotides read TGTGCCAGTAGTATCGGGTTAGGGGTAGATGAGCAGTTCTTC.

The CDR3 protein is CASSTIQGYEQYF. CDR3 in DNA: TGTGCCAGCAGCACGATACAGGGCTACGAGCAGTACTTC. The chain joins TRBV21-1 to TRBJ2-7; the D call of TRBD1 is as the table states it, not checked on the DNA. TRBV21-1 is designated a pseudogene. This CDR3 contains 13 residues.

The CDR3: CASSFRSTPSEQYF. CDR3 coding DNA: TGTGCCAGCAGCTTTCGATCTACCCCTTCCGAGCAGTACTTC. This chain joins TRBV21-1 and TRBJ2-7; TRBD2 is taken as the D call from the table, unchecked against the DNA. TRBV21-1 has pseudogene status. CDR3 length: 14 amino acids.

This clone was seen a few times. V is TRBV12-3 or TRBV12-4 and J is TRBJ2-7; D is undetermined. The V end was cut by 4 bases, the J end by 5 bases, with 12 bases between. This CDR3 has 13 residues. CDR3 in amino acids: CASSWAEPHEQYF. Here the CDR3 DNA reads TGTGCCAGCAGTTGGGCAGAACCCCACGAGCAGTACTTC.